What follows are 21 T cell receptor beta chains derived from one specimen sequenced in a study of T cell responses to AZD1222 COVID-19 vaccine. Sequenced by immunoSEQ multiplex PCR; TCRdb stores in-frame clones only, minus some. The sample lists about 100,000 clones; approximately 87% were seen once. The source material was peripheral blood, sampled on day 0 of AZD1222 vaccination. The source of these receptors is an adult in good health.

V usage is TRBV5-6 and J usage is TRBJ2-3; D uncertain. The V gene's germline CDR1 is SGHDT and CDR2 YYEEEE. The CDR3 totals 13 residues. V was cut by 1 base and J by 3 bases, with 6 bases left in between. For the CDR3, the DNA is TGTGCCAGCAGCTTGAAAGGGACAGATACGCAGTATTTT. Protein product: CASSLKGTDTQYF.

The chain employs TRBV20-1 and TRBJ2-3; D not certain. CDR1 DFQATT and CDR2 SNEGSKA come from the germline V gene (reference sequence). V gave up 3 bases and J gave up 6 bases, with 13 bases separating them. The CDR3 is 13 amino acids. The CDR3: CSASNSFRDTQYF. Here the CDR3 DNA reads TGCAGTGCTAGTAATAGCTTCAGGGATACGCAGTATTTT.

The gene calls are TRBV7-8 and TRBJ1-5; a possible D gene is TRBD1 (5 bases). The CDR3 length is 15 residues. The V and J ends lost 3 bases and 3 bases respectively, with 12 bases between them. In germline, CDR1 is SGHVS, CDR2 FQNEAQ. The CDR3 DNA is TGTGCCAGCAGCTTTGGGGGGTTTCTCAATCAGCCCCAGCATTTT. It yields the protein CASSFGGFLNQPQHF.

The chain carries TRBV29-1 and TRBJ1-2, with TRBD1 identical over 11 bases. CDR1 SQVTM and CDR2 ANQGSEA come from the germline V gene. The CDR3 is made up of 14 amino acids. V dropped 1 base and J dropped 5; count of bases not matched to a gene: 3. The CDR3 here is CSVEGTGGIYGYTF. The CDR3 nucleotides read TGCAGCGTTGAAGGGACAGGGGGCATTTATGGCTACACCTTC.

This clone was detected only once. The gene calls are TRBV12-5 and TRBJ1-1; D remains unclear. The CDR3 runs to 13 residues. The germline V gene encodes CDR1 LGHNT and CDR2 FRNRAP. The V end lost 2 bases, the J end lost 1 base, and 5 bases lay between the germline ends. The CDR3: CASGLSANTEAFF. The DNA for the CDR3 is TGTGCTAGTGGTTTGTCGGCGAACACTGAAGCTTTCTTT.

The chain uses TRBV2 and TRBJ1-2, with D perhaps TRBD1 (6 bases). Trimming removed 3 bases from V and 5 bases from J, with 10 bases in between. Germline V gene data show CDR1 as SNHLY and CDR2 as FYNNEI. This CDR3 comprises 13 residues. CDR3 nucleotides: TGTGCCAGCAGTGAGGGACACCGTTATGGCTACACCTTC. This encodes CASSEGHRYGYTF.

This chain joins TRBV29-1 and TRBJ2-7; 8 bases align to TRBD1. The junction had 6 bases not matched to a gene; V was cut back by 4 bases and J by 7 bases. The CDR3 has 12 amino acids. Germline values: CDR1 SQVTM, CDR2 ANQGSEA. CDR3 coding DNA: TGCAGCGTTGGGACAGGGACGGCGGAGCAGTACTTC. Its protein product is CSVGTGTAEQYF.

The chain recombines TRBV19 with TRBJ1-3, with 7 bases fitting TRBD1. The trim removed 10 bases at V and 2 bases at J, leaving 8 bases unmatched. The CDR3 length is 14 residues. Germline loops: CDR1 LNHDA, CDR2 SQIVND (reference sequence). CDR3 protein: CATKYQGAGNTIYF. Written as DNA, the CDR3 is TGTGCCACAAAATACCAGGGGGCTGGAAACACCATATATTTT.

The rearrangement uses TRBV6-5 and TRBJ1-1; no firm D call. Germline-derived CDR1 and CDR2 are MNHEY and SVGAGI. V was pared by 0 bases and J by 6 bases, with 11 bases between. The CDR3 extends over 14 amino acids. CDR3 nucleotides: TGTGCCAGCAGTTACTCGCTAAGGAATCCTGAAGCTTTCTTT. Translating gives CASSYSLRNPEAFF.

The chain recombines TRBV27 with TRBJ2-3; 10 bases match TRBD2. Germline assignment: CDR1 MNHEY and CDR2 SMNVEV (reference sequence). The V gene end was trimmed by 7 bases and the J gene end by 1 base; junction bases not matched to a gene: 8. CDR3 length equals 16 residues. The CDR3 region has the DNA TGTGCCAGCACCCTTGTCGGGACTAGCGGCACAGATACGCAGTATTTT. The encoded protein is CASTLVGTSGTDTQYF.

This clone appeared a single time. V usage is TRBV5-1 and J usage is TRBJ2-1; 7 positions agree with TRBD2. Germline V gene lookup returns CDR1 SGHRS and CDR2 YFSETQ. The V gene end was trimmed by 4 bases and the J gene end by 7 bases; junction bases not matched to a gene: 17. The CDR3 consists of 17 residues. The DNA for the CDR3 is TGCGCCAGCAGCATTGGTTTAGGGAGCGGGGTATGGAATGAGCAGTTCTTC. This sequence encodes CASSIGLGSGVWNEQFF.

The chain is built from TRBV5-1 and TRBJ2-7, with a possible D match to TRBD2 (6 bases). The CDR3 is 15 amino acids. CDR1 is SGHRS and CDR2 is YFSETQ in the germline V gene. V lost 5 bases, J lost 2 bases, and 17 bases lay in between. Written as DNA, the CDR3 is TGCGCCAGCAGTATGCTCGCGGGAACCACCTACGAGCAGTACTTC. Translated, it gives CASSMLAGTTYEQYF. Full variable domain (outside the CDR3, taken from reference TRBV5-1 and TRBJ2-7): KAGVTQTPRYLIKTRGQQVTLSCSPISGHRSVSWYQQTPGQGLQFLFEYFSETQRNKGNFPGRFSGRQFSNSRSEMNVSTLELGDSALYLCASSMLAGTTYEQYFGPGTRLTVT.

The chain employs TRBV11-3 and TRBJ2-5; D might be TRBD2 (5 bases). CDR1 is SGHNT, CDR2 YENEEA, per germline. V lost 5 bases and J lost 1, with 14 bases in between. The length of the CDR3 is 15 residues. CDR3 in amino acids: CASSQTGVGQETQYF. CDR3 in DNA: TGTGCCAGCAGCCAAACCGGGGTTGGCCAAGAGACCCAGTACTTC.

This chain links TRBV14 with TRBJ1-1, with D uncertain. The CDR3 length is 18 residues. Germline V gene sequence: CDR1 SGHDN, CDR2 FVKESK. V was trimmed by 3 bases and J by 0 bases, leaving 20 bases between them. This CDR3 is CASSQFGQQRNMNTEAFF. The CDR3 DNA follows: TGTGCCAGCAGCCAGTTCGGGCAGCAAAGGAATATGAACACTGAAGCTTTCTTT.

The CDR3 DNA is TGTGCCAGCAGCGGGATCCGCGGGGCCGCTTTCTTT. This translates into CASSGIRGAAFF. The rearrangement links TRBV2 to TRBJ1-1; maybe TRBD1 (5 bases). Germline V gene sequence: CDR1 SNHLY, CDR2 FYNNEI. This CDR3 is 12 amino acids long. Trimming removed 6 bases from V and 11 bases from J, with 16 bases in between.

This rearrangement joins TRBV2 to TRBJ1-1, with unresolved D. The CDR3 extends over 12 amino acids. Trimming stripped 3 bases from V and 3 bases from J, with 5 bases between. CDR1 and CDR2 from the germline V gene are SNHLY and FYNNEI. The CDR3 spells CASSDGYTEAFF. The CDR3, as DNA: TGTGCCAGCAGTGACGGTTACACTGAAGCTTTCTTT.

The rearrangement joins TRBV11-3 to TRBJ2-2; the D gene is possibly TRBD1 (6 bases). The CDR3 totals 14 residues. Germline CDR1 reads SGHNT; CDR2 reads YENEEA. V was clipped by 5 bases and J by 5 bases, with 12 bases between them. The CDR3 sequence is CASSLNQGTGELFF. The CDR3 DNA follows: TGTGCCAGCAGCCTAAACCAGGGGACCGGGGAGCTGTTTTTT.

The V gene is TRBV5-1, the J gene TRBJ1-4; D is uncertain. Trimming took off 5 bases at V and 7 bases at J, with 12 bases between the two ends. The CDR3 totals 13 residues. CDR1 and CDR2 from the germline V gene are SGHRS and YFSETQ. The CDR3 DNA reads TGCGCCAGCAGTGCGGGGTTCGCTGAAAAACTGTTTTTT. Translating gives CASSAGFAEKLFF.

The rearrangement links TRBV5-4 to TRBJ1-2; 7 bases line up with TRBD1. The J segment lost 4 bases and the V segment lost 3 bases, leaving 3 bases of the junction unmatched. CDR3 length: 13 amino acids. Germline-derived CDR1 and CDR2 are SGHNT and YYREEE (reference sequence). The DNA for the CDR3 is TGTGCCAGCAGCTCAACAGGGGTCTATGGCTACACCTTC. As protein: CASSSTGVYGYTF.

J is TRBJ2-5 and V is TRBV15; D tentatively fits TRBD1 or TRBD2 (5 bases each). This CDR3 contains 13 residues. V shed 9 bases and J shed 3 bases, with 14 bases lying between them. Germline CDR1 LNHNV, CDR2 YYDKDF (reference sequence). Here the CDR3 reads CATNALGEETQYF. CDR3 DNA sequence: TGTGCCACAAACGCCCTGGGGGAAGAGACCCAGTACTTC.

This chain links TRBV12-3 or TRBV12-4 with TRBJ2-7, with D tentatively TRBD1 (6 bases). The germline V and J ends were trimmed by 1 base and 7 bases, with 8 bases remaining between them. The CDR3 extends over 12 amino acids. The CDR3: CASSLGGGEQYF. The CDR3, as DNA: TGTGCCAGCAGTTTAGGAGGGGGTGAGCAGTACTTC.